The 32 T cell receptor beta chains listed next were all sequenced from one sample in a study of cytomegalovirus exposure and HLA in healthy donors. A multiplex PCR was run with 60 Vbeta primers and 13 Jbeta primers. TCRdb keeps only in-frame clones here, not all; method: immunoSEQ multiplex PCR. This sample yields some 140,000 clones, of which around 80% are seen a single time; around 6% belongs to the top ten. The sample consisted of PBMCs. Receptor source: a woman between 40 and 55 years old in good health and CMV-seropositive.

The genes are TRBV14 and TRBJ1-1, with D unresolved. Trimming left V 1 base short and J 0 bases short, with 6 bases between. The CDR3 covers 14 residues. Per germline, CDR1 SGHDN and CDR2 FVKESK. The CDR3 here is CASSQVPVNTEAFF. The CDR3, as DNA: TGTGCCAGCAGCCAAGTCCCGGTGAACACTGAAGCTTTCTTT.

The chain combines TRBV18 with TRBJ2-1; 7 nucleotides align to TRBD2. From germline, CDR1 is KGHSH and CDR2 LQKENI. The CDR3 is 17 residues long. V dropped 6 bases and J dropped 7; count of bases not matched to a gene: 18. The CDR3 protein is CASSPISGLSVGNEQFF. The DNA of the CDR3 is TGTGCCAGCTCTCCTATCTCGGGACTAAGCGTCGGGAATGAGCAGTTCTTC.

For the CDR3, the DNA is TGTGCCAGCAGAGACACAGGGGGCGAGAAAAAACTGTTTTTT. Its translation is CASRDTGGEKKLFF. This chain connects TRBV2 to TRBJ1-4; 9 bases line up with TRBD1. The CDR3 sequence is 14 residues long. Losses at the gene ends were 6 bases for V and 9 bases for J; bases not matched to a gene: 8. Germline assignment: CDR1 SNHLY and CDR2 FYNNEI. The full variable domain, its missing parts supplied by reference TRBV2 and TRBJ1-4, is EPEVTQTPSHQVTQMGQEVILRCVPISNHLYFYWYRQILGQKVEFLVSFYNNEISEKSEIFDDQFSVERPDGSNFTLKIRSTKLEDSAMYFCASRDTGGEKKLFFGSGTQLSVL.

This clone was seen a few times. The chain joins TRBV27 to TRBJ2-5, with no clear D. Germline-derived CDR1 and CDR2 are MNHEY and SMNVEV (reference sequence). The CDR3 has 15 amino acids. The V and J ends lost 0 bases and 1 base respectively, with 9 bases between them. The DNA for the CDR3 is TGTGCCAGCAGTTTATCCAGTGATCTCCAAGAGACCCAGTACTTC. It translates to CASSLSSDLQETQYF.

The rearrangement links TRBV27 to TRBJ1-3, with D tentatively TRBD1 (6 bases). Germline V gene data show CDR1 as MNHEY and CDR2 as SMNVEV (reference sequence). The V end lost 6 bases, the J end lost 4 bases, and 13 bases lay between the germline ends. The CDR3 has 14 amino acids. The CDR3, as DNA: TGTGCCAGCAGCAAACAGGGTTCGGGAAACACCATATATTTT. It specifies CASSKQGSGNTIYF.

This rearrangement joins TRBV5-1 to TRBJ2-3; TRBD1 might be the D (6 bases). Germline CDR1 SGHRS, CDR2 YFSETQ. With 0 bases removed from V and 1 base from J, the gap between germline ends came to 9 bases. The CDR3 spans 15 residues. The CDR3 region is CASSLGSGGTDTQYF. CDR3 coding DNA: TGCGCCAGCAGCTTGGGATCAGGGGGCACAGATACGCAGTATTTT. Looking up the rest from reference TRBV5-1 and TRBJ2-3 gives the full variable domain: KAGVTQTPRYLIKTRGQQVTLSCSPISGHRSVSWYQQTPGQGLQFLFEYFSETQRNKGNFPGRFSGRQFSNSRSEMNVSTLELGDSALYLCASSLGSGGTDTQYFGPGTRLTVL.

The genes are TRBV18 and TRBJ1-5, with 9 bases that match TRBD1. There are 17 residues in the CDR3. V trimming: 5 bases; J trimming: 0 bases; junction bases outside the gene matches: 8. CDR1 and CDR2 from the germline V gene are KGHSH and LQKENI. DNA for the CDR3: TGTGCCAGCTCAGCTCCCGGGACAGGGCATAGCAATCAGCCCCAGCATTTT. It specifies CASSAPGTGHSNQPQHF.

J is TRBJ1-4 and V is TRBV7-9; D is undetermined. Germline lookup yields CDR1 SEHNR and CDR2 FQNEAQ (reference sequence). V lost 2 bases to trimming and J lost 0 bases, with 7 bases between them. This CDR3 is built from 15 residues. The CDR3, as DNA: TGTGCCAGCAGCTTATACACCGCAACTAATGAAAAACTGTTTTTT. It specifies CASSLYTATNEKLFF.

The rearrangement joins TRBV5-1 to TRBJ2-1; 8 bases line up with TRBD1. The CDR3 totals 15 residues. The V gene's germline CDR1 is SGHRS and CDR2 YFSETQ. V was clipped by 3 bases and J by 3 bases; unmatched bases: 5. The CDR3 loop is CASSSGQGYYNEQFF. The CDR3, as DNA: TGCGCCAGCAGCTCTGGACAGGGTTACTACAATGAGCAGTTCTTC. Full variable domain (outside the CDR3, taken from reference TRBV5-1 and TRBJ2-1): KAGVTQTPRYLIKTRGQQVTLSCSPISGHRSVSWYQQTPGQGLQFLFEYFSETQRNKGNFPGRFSGRQFSNSRSEMNVSTLELGDSALYLCASSSGQGYYNEQFFGPGTRLTVL.

This chain joins TRBV13 and TRBJ2-1; 7 bases line up with TRBD1. Germline lookup yields CDR1 PRHDT and CDR2 FYEKMQ (reference sequence). V lost 2 bases, J lost 0 bases, and 1 base stayed unmatched. The CDR3 is made up of 15 amino acids. For the CDR3, the DNA is TGTGCCAGCAGCTTAAGGACAGGCTCCTACAATGAGCAGTTCTTC. Translated: CASSLRTGSYNEQFF.

In DNA, the CDR3 is TGTGCCACCAGCAGAGGGGGTAGCGGGAGCACAGATACGCAGTATTTT. It codes for CATSRGGSGSTDTQYF. This rearrangement joins TRBV15 to TRBJ2-3; TRBD2 aligns across 7 bases. The CDR3 consists of 16 residues. Germline V gene data show CDR1 as LNHNV and CDR2 as YYDKDF (reference sequence). The J segment lost 0 bases and the V segment lost 1 base, leaving 4 bases of the junction unmatched. Based on the CDR3 plus reference TRBV15 and TRBJ2-3, the full variable domain is DAMVIQNPRYQVTQFGKPVTLSCSQTLNHNVMYWYQQKSSQAPKLLFHYYDKDFNNEADTPDNFQSRRPNTSFCFLDIRSPGLGDTAMYLCATSRGGSGSTDTQYFGPGTRLTVL.

This sequence joins TRBV6-5 and TRBJ1-2; maybe TRBD1 (5 bases). Deletions cut 6 bases from V and 0 bases from J, with 8 bases between. The CDR3 is made up of 13 amino acids. The germline V gene encodes CDR1 MNHEY and CDR2 SVGAGI. CDR3 region: CASRIRANYGYTF. In DNA, the CDR3 is TGTGCCAGCAGAATCAGGGCTAACTATGGCTACACCTTC.

The chain combines TRBV9 with TRBJ2-5; maybe TRBD1 (6 bases). This CDR3 has 12 residues. V lost 5 bases and J 5 bases, leaving 10 bases between the germline ends. Germline V CDR1 and CDR2: SGDLS, YYNGEE. The CDR3 spells CASRGAGETQYF. CDR3 bases: TGTGCCAGCAGGGGGGCCGGGGAGACCCAGTACTTC.

V gene TRBV25-1 combines with J gene TRBJ2-2; a possible D gene is TRBD2 (6 bases). The V end was cut by 5 bases, the J end by 5 bases, with 18 bases between. The CDR3 is 16 residues long. The germline gives CDR1 MGHDK, CDR2 SYGVNS. This CDR3 reads CASSPWGGVGTGELFF. CDR3 in DNA: TGTGCCAGCAGTCCATGGGGCGGGGTAGGAACCGGGGAGCTGTTTTTT.

The chain recombines TRBV11-2 with TRBJ2-3; tentative D call: TRBD2 (6 bases). Trimming cost V 4 bases and J 0 bases, with 14 bases left between them. Germline V gives CDR1 SGHAT, CDR2 FQNNGV. The CDR3 sequence is 16 residues long. CDR3 loop: CASSSSLATSTDTQYF. CDR3 coding DNA: TGTGCCAGCAGCTCCTCCCTAGCGACAAGCACAGATACGCAGTATTTT. The variable domain in full, with the rest retrieved from reference TRBV11-2 and TRBJ2-3, is EAGVAQSPRYKIIEKRQSVAFWCNPISGHATLYWYQQILGQGPKLLIQFQNNGVVDDSQLPKDRFSAERLKGVDSTLKIQPAKLEDSAVYLCASSSSLATSTDTQYFGPGTRLTVL.

The J gene is TRBJ1-2, the V gene TRBV30; TRBD1 matches at 7 bases. Germline CDR1 is GTSNPN and CDR2 is SVGIG (reference sequence). V shed 2 bases, J shed 8 bases, and the junction held 2 bases outside the gene matches. The CDR3 has 11 residues. The DNA for the CDR3 is TGTGCCTGGAGTCCAGGGGGAGGCTACACCTTC. The encoded protein is CAWSPGGGYTF. Combining the CDR3 with reference TRBV30 and TRBJ1-2 gives the whole variable domain SQTIHQWPATLVQPVGSPLSLECTVEGTSNPNLYWYRQAAGRGLQLLFYSVGIGQISSEVPQNLSASRPQDRQFILSSKKLLLSDSGFYLCAWSPGGGYTFGSGTRLTVV.

The rearrangement uses TRBV18 and TRBJ2-1; no clear D. The CDR3 length is 13 residues. Germline V gives CDR1 KGHSH, CDR2 LQKENI. The ends were cut back, 3 bases at V and 1 base at J, with 4 bases in the middle. The DNA for the CDR3 is TGTGCCAGCTCACCCCCTTCCTACAATGAGCAGTTCTTC. Protein: CASSPPSYNEQFF.

The rearrangement uses TRBV2 and TRBJ1-1; TRBD1 matches 9 bases. The V gene end was trimmed by 6 bases and the J gene end by 8 bases; junction bases not matched to a gene: 4. Germline lookup yields CDR1 SNHLY and CDR2 FYNNEI. CDR3 length: 12 amino acids. The CDR3 coding sequence is TGTGCCAGCAGCCCCGGGACAGGGGAAGCTTTCTTT. Protein: CASSPGTGEAFF. The full variable domain, rest sourced from reference TRBV2 and TRBJ1-1, is EPEVTQTPSHQVTQMGQEVILRCVPISNHLYFYWYRQILGQKVEFLVSFYNNEISEKSEIFDDQFSVERPDGSNFTLKIRSTKLEDSAMYFCASSPGTGEAFFGQGTRLTVV.

The chain couples TRBV6-1 to TRBJ2-7, with D possibly being TRBD1 (6 bases). The V end lost 7 bases, the J end lost 4 bases, and 17 bases lay between the germline ends. CDR1 and CDR2 from the germline V gene are MNHNS and SASEGT. The CDR3 is 14 residues long. Here the CDR3 DNA reads TGTGCCAGCACGAGGGCAGGGGCGCGATACGAGCAGTACTTC. It codes for CASTRAGARYEQYF.

This sequence joins TRBV15 and TRBJ2-1; the match to TRBD2 covers 9 bases. The CDR3 runs 17 residues. V lost 1 base to trimming and J lost 4 bases; unmatched junction nucleotides: 8. Germline values: CDR1 LNHNV, CDR2 YYDKDF (reference sequence). Written as DNA, the CDR3 is TGTGCCACCAGCAGAGGGCCCCGGACTAGCGTATACAATGAGCAGTTCTTC. Amino acid sequence: CATSRGPRTSVYNEQFF.

The rearrangement uses TRBV12-5 and TRBJ2-7; TRBD2 might be the D (5 bases). The CDR3 consists of 14 residues. Trimming left V 1 base short and J 3 bases short, with 10 bases between. Germline loops: CDR1 LGHNT, CDR2 FRNRAP. In nucleotides, the CDR3 is TGTGCTAGTGGTTTGGGAGGGTCCTTCTACGAGCAGTACTTC. It codes for CASGLGGSFYEQYF.

The chain recombines TRBV28 with TRBJ2-1; weak D call: TRBD2 (5 bases). CDR1 and CDR2 from the germline V gene are MDHEN and SYDVKM. Trimming took off 4 bases at V and 9 bases at J, with 16 bases between the two ends. The length of the CDR3 is 14 residues. The CDR3 here is CASSYLAGSGEQFF. The CDR3 nucleotides are TGTGCCAGCAGTTATCTAGCCGGGTCGGGTGAGCAGTTCTTC.

V usage is TRBV5-1 and J usage is TRBJ1-1, with 7 nucleotides matching TRBD1. The V gene end was trimmed by 3 bases and the J gene end by 1 base; junction bases not matched to a gene: 9. Germline V gene lookup returns CDR1 SGHRS and CDR2 YFSETQ. There are 16 residues in the CDR3. CDR3 in DNA: TGCGCCAGCAGCTCAAGACAGGGTGGGGGGAACACTGAAGCTTTCTTT. Its translation is CASSSRQGGGNTEAFF.

This chain joins TRBV18 and TRBJ2-3, with 7 bases identical to TRBD2. V trimming: 3 bases; J trimming: 8 bases; junction bases outside the gene matches: 11. Germline V lookup: CDR1 KGHSH, CDR2 LQKENI. The CDR3 extends over 15 amino acids. Here the CDR3 reads CASSPGGSNTGTQYF. In DNA, the CDR3 is TGTGCCAGCTCACCGGGCGGGAGCAACACGGGTACGCAGTATTTT.

This clone was found once. The chain employs TRBV5-6 and TRBJ2-5, with TRBD1 matching 10 bases. Germline assignment: CDR1 SGHDT and CDR2 YYEEEE. CDR3 length: 16 amino acids. After removal of 0 bases from V and 1 base from J, the junction contained 3 bases not matched to a gene. The CDR3 DNA is TGTGCCAGCAGCTTGGGCTGGACAGGGGGCCAAGAGACCCAGTACTTC. This encodes CASSLGWTGGQETQYF.

The rearrangement links TRBV19 to TRBJ2-1; D gene unclear. This CDR3 is built from 13 residues. Trimming shortened V by 3 bases and J by 2 bases, and 5 bases separated the two germline ends. Per the germline V gene, CDR1 is LNHDA and CDR2 is SQIVND (reference sequence). The CDR3 region is CASSIHTYNEQFF. The CDR3 DNA is TGTGCCAGTAGTATTCACACCTACAATGAGCAGTTCTTC.

V and J are TRBV6-6 and TRBJ1-3; TRBD1 aligns across 7 bases. J lost 2 bases, V lost 5 bases, and 3 bases had no gene match. Germline V CDR1 and CDR2: MNHNY, SVGAGI (reference sequence). The CDR3 loop spans 14 amino acids. The DNA for the CDR3 is TGTGCCAGCAGTATCGACAGGGCTGGAAACACCATATATTTT. Its translation: CASSIDRAGNTIYF.

The V gene is TRBV2, the J gene TRBJ1-4; 7 positions agree with TRBD1. Germline lookup yields CDR1 SNHLY and CDR2 FYNNEI. V was clipped by 7 bases and J by 4 bases; unmatched bases: 9. The CDR3 totals 15 residues. The CDR3 protein is CASKRWGTDNEKLFF. The CDR3 bases are TGTGCCAGCAAACGATGGGGGACAGATAATGAAAAACTGTTTTTT.

This chain uses TRBV20-1 with TRBJ1-4; no clear D gene. CDR3 length: 11 amino acids. Per the germline V gene, CDR1 is DFQATT and CDR2 is SNEGSKA (reference sequence). Trimming pared 8 bases from V and 7 bases from J, leaving 11 bases between. CDR3 bases: TGCAGTTCATACACGGGTGAAAAACTGTTTTTT. This gives the protein CSSYTGEKLFF.

CDR3 sequence (DNA): TGTGCCAGCAGTGTTCCGGGGGGCACAGGGTTCGGCTACACCTTC. Amino acid sequence: CASSVPGGTGFGYTF. The J gene is TRBJ1-2, the V gene TRBV25-1; a weak D match, TRBD1 (6 bases). In germline, CDR1 is MGHDK, CDR2 SYGVNS. With 4 bases removed from V and 8 bases from J, the gap between germline ends came to 20 bases. The CDR3 consists of 15 residues.

The chain employs TRBV27 and TRBJ2-7; 9 bases are a match to TRBD2. Germline V gene data show CDR1 as MNHEY and CDR2 as SMNVEV (reference sequence). V dropped 2 bases and J dropped 6; count of bases not matched to a gene: 5. The CDR3 contains 14 residues. The CDR3 coding sequence is TGTGCCAGCAGTTTAATAGCGGGAGTGCGCGAGCAGTACTTC. Its protein is CASSLIAGVREQYF.

The V and J genes are TRBV12-5 and TRBJ1-3, with D tentatively TRBD1 (6 bases). Deletions cut 3 bases from V and 1 base from J, with 19 bases between. CDR1 and CDR2 (germline): LGHNT, FRNRAP. CDR3 length equals 18 residues. The CDR3, as DNA: TGTGCTAGTGGTTTCCTCACCCCAGGGGACGGGTCTGGAAACACCATATATTTT. As protein: CASGFLTPGDGSGNTIYF. Based on the CDR3 plus reference TRBV12-5 and TRBJ1-3, the full variable domain is DARVTQTPRHKVTEMGQEVTMRCQPILGHNTVFWYRQTMMQGLELLAYFRNRAPLDDSGMPKDRFSAEMPDATLATLKIQPSEPRDSAVYFCASGFLTPGDGSGNTIYFGEGSWLTVV.